This entry lists 23 T cell receptor beta chains sequenced from one sample in a study of OX40 agonist ivuxolimab in advanced cancers. Assay: immunoSEQ multiplex PCR; the TCRdb copy retains only in-frame clones and omits some. The sample carries about 90,000 clones, 80% to 90% recorded once. This specimen was CD4+ or CD8+ T cells sorted from blood, taken in a trial of the OX40 agonist ivuxolimab. Receptor source: an adult with an advanced solid tumor such as melanoma, head and neck, liver or kidney cancer.

The rearrangement links TRBV28 to TRBJ1-5; TRBD1 is a possible D gene (5 bases). Germline assignment: CDR1 MDHEN and CDR2 SYDVKM. This CDR3 is 14 amino acids long. V was cut by 9 bases and J by 3 bases, with 15 bases left in between. The CDR3 sequence is CASTLGGINQPQHF. DNA for the CDR3: TGTGCCAGTACCTTGGGGGGGATCAATCAGCCCCAGCATTTT. Together with reference TRBV28 and TRBJ1-5, the CDR3 gives the full variable domain: DVKVTQSSRYLVKRTGEKVFLECVQDMDHENMFWYRQDPGLGLRLIYFSYDVKMKEKGDIPEGYSVSREKKERFSLILESASTNQTSMYLCASTLGGINQPQHFGDGTRLSIL.

Turning to this clone: The CDR3 ends on some other residue instead of the conserved phenylalanine or tryptophan, so this is likely a read error. J is TRBJ1-2 and V is TRBV10-3, with D unclear. V lost 10 bases to trimming and J lost 0 bases, with 9 bases between them. The CDR3 is 12 amino acids. Germline CDR1 is ENHRY and CDR2 is SYGVKD. CDR3 DNA sequence: TGTGCCACGGAAGGGACTAACTATGGCTACACCCTC. This gives the protein CATEGTNYGYTL.

On this clone: A read error is likely here: a far larger clone is one base away. The chain employs TRBV6-5 and TRBJ1-1, with D unclear. The CDR3 has 12 amino acids. In germline, CDR1 is MNHEY, CDR2 SVGAGI. Trimming removed 4 bases at V and 1 base at J, with 4 bases between. The CDR3 bases are TGTGCCAGCAGTTGGGGGAACACTGAAGCTTTCTTT. Its protein is CASSWGNTEAFF.

The J gene is TRBJ2-1, the V gene TRBV7-9, with D perhaps matching TRBD2 (5 bases). CDR1 and CDR2 from the germline V gene are SEHNR and FQNEAQ (reference sequence). Trimming stripped 6 bases from V and 2 bases from J, with 11 bases between. This CDR3 contains 14 residues. This CDR3 reads CASREASAYNEQFF. In DNA, the CDR3 is TGTGCCAGCAGGGAGGCAAGTGCCTACAATGAGCAGTTCTTC. Full variable domain (rest looked up from reference TRBV7-9 and TRBJ2-1): DTGVSQNPRHKITKRGQNVTFRCDPISEHNRLYWYRQTLGQGPEFLTYFQNEAQLEKSRLLSDRFSAERPKGSFSTLEIQRTEQGDSAMYLCASREASAYNEQFFGPGTRLTVL.

The J gene is TRBJ1-6, the V gene TRBV27; 7 positions agree with TRBD1. With V trimmed by 1 base and J by 6 bases, 6 bases remained unmatched. CDR3 length equals 16 residues. From germline, CDR1 is MNHEY and CDR2 SMNVEV (reference sequence). CDR3 bases: TGTGCCAGCAGTTTATTGGGTGGGACAGCTAATTCACCCCTCCACTTT. Its translation is CASSLLGGTANSPLHF.

This clone was found once. The rearrangement uses TRBV27 and TRBJ2-7; D possibly uses TRBD1 or TRBD2 (5 bases each). V lost 5 bases and J lost 3, with 14 bases in between. CDR3 length: 14 residues. Germline values: CDR1 MNHEY, CDR2 SMNVEV (reference sequence). The CDR3 region has the DNA TGTGCCAGCAGTCCCCGGGACGGCTACTACGAGCAGTACTTC. Its protein product is CASSPRDGYYEQYF.

The CDR3 loop reads CASSDRTGIGEKLFF. Here the CDR3 DNA reads TGTGCCAGCAGCGACAGGACAGGGATAGGTGAAAAACTGTTTTTT. The V gene is TRBV21-1, the J gene TRBJ1-4; the DNA was not used to check the table's D call, TRBD1. TRBV21-1 corresponds to a pseudogene. CDR3 size: 15 residues.

As DNA, the CDR3 is TGTGCCTGGAGTGTAAGTGACAGGGGAGCCGAGCAGTACTTC. It encodes CAWSVSDRGAEQYF. This chain uses TRBV30 with TRBJ2-7, with TRBD1 identical over 8 bases. The CDR3 covers 14 residues. Trimming cost V 0 bases and J 6 bases; bases outside gene matches: 7. The germline gives CDR1 GTSNPN, CDR2 SVGIG (reference sequence).

The genes are TRBV6-1 and TRBJ1-3; TRBD1 might be the D (6 bases). Germline V gene data show CDR1 as MNHNS and CDR2 as SASEGT. The germline V and J ends were trimmed by 2 bases and 3 bases, with 11 bases remaining between them. The CDR3 has 15 amino acids. This CDR3 is CASSESEQGGNTIYF. The CDR3 nucleotides are TGTGCCAGCAGTGAATCCGAACAGGGTGGAAACACCATATATTTT.

The chain carries TRBV5-3 and TRBJ2-1, with TRBD2 identical over 12 bases. TRBV5-3 is flagged as an ORF with uncertain function. The length of the CDR3 is 17 residues. V gave up 4 bases and J gave up 5 bases; unmatched junction bases: 10. The CDR3 bases are TGTGCCAGAAGCCAAATAACTAGCGGGAGGCATAACAATGAGCAGTTCTTC. This encodes CARSQITSGRHNNEQFF.

This sequence joins TRBV2 and TRBJ1-5, with no clear D. The V end lost 8 bases, the J end lost 6 bases, and 14 bases lay between the germline ends. Germline V CDR1 and CDR2: SNHLY, FYNNEI. This CDR3 is 13 amino acids long. The CDR3 loop is CASVTGRGQPQHF. Here the CDR3 DNA reads TGTGCCAGCGTCACCGGGCGAGGTCAGCCCCAGCATTTT.

As DNA, the CDR3 is TGTGCCAGCAGTGCTAGCACAGATACGCAGTATTTT. It translates to CASSASTDTQYF. This chain uses TRBV27 with TRBJ2-3; D unclear. V lost 5 bases to trimming and J lost 0 bases, with 3 bases between them. CDR3 size: 12 residues. Germline-derived CDR1 and CDR2 are MNHEY and SMNVEV (reference sequence).

V is TRBV7-8 and J is TRBJ2-7; D is undetermined. The CDR3 is made up of 12 amino acids. The ends were cut back, 5 bases at V and 7 bases at J, with 12 bases in the middle. The V gene's germline CDR1 is SGHVS and CDR2 FQNEAQ. In DNA, the CDR3 is TGTGCCAGCAGCCCCGGCCTACAAGAGCAGTACTTC. Encoded protein: CASSPGLQEQYF.

This chain connects TRBV5-4 to TRBJ1-1, with TRBD1 matching 7 bases. Germline CDR1 SGHNT, CDR2 YYREEE (reference sequence). Germline trimming cut 2 bases from V and 6 bases from J; bases unmatched to any gene: 10. CDR3 length equals 15 residues. CDR3 sequence reads: CASSLQQGSKPEAFF. CDR3 coding DNA: TGTGCCAGCAGCTTACAACAGGGGTCGAAGCCTGAAGCTTTCTTT.

There are a few counts of this clone. V and J are TRBV19 and TRBJ2-7, with D unresolved. Trimming stripped 6 bases from V and 0 bases from J, with 9 bases between. Per germline, CDR1 LNHDA and CDR2 SQIVND (reference sequence). The CDR3 has 13 amino acids. CDR3 sequence (DNA): TGTGCCAGTAGAGAGGATCTCTCCTACGAGCAGTACTTC. Residues: CASREDLSYEQYF.

The chain recombines TRBV28 with TRBJ1-1, with D tentatively TRBD1 (5 bases). The CDR3 loop spans 11 amino acids. V shed 6 bases and J shed 6 bases, with 8 bases lying between them. Germline V gene data show CDR1 as MDHEN and CDR2 as SYDVKM. CDR3 bases: TGTGCCAGCAGGCGGGGCCCTGAAGCTTTCTTT. This encodes CASRRGPEAFF.

The chain combines TRBV5-1 with TRBJ2-7; 7 bases are shared with TRBD1. The CDR3 is made up of 16 amino acids. Trimming removed 0 bases from V and 1 base from J; junction bases left unmatched: 7. Germline V gene data show CDR1 as SGHRS and CDR2 as YFSETQ. Here the CDR3 reads CASSLAVTGESYEQYF. The CDR3 DNA reads as TGCGCCAGCAGCTTGGCCGTAACAGGGGAATCCTACGAGCAGTACTTC.

The rearrangement links TRBV19 to TRBJ1-2; D possibly corresponds to TRBD1 (6 bases). V shed 4 bases and J shed 4 bases, with 16 bases lying between them. This CDR3 contains 15 residues. Germline CDR1 LNHDA, CDR2 SQIVND (reference sequence). For the CDR3, the DNA is TGTGCCAGTAGTACCGCCCCGACAGGTCCCTATGGCTACACCTTC. It codes for CASSTAPTGPYGYTF. The full variable domain, with the rest looked up from reference TRBV19 and TRBJ1-2, is DGGITQSPKYLFRKEGQNVTLSCEQNLNHDAMYWYRQDPGQGLRLIYYSQIVNDFQKGDIAEGYSVSREKKESFPLTVTSAQKNPTAFYLCASSTAPTGPYGYTFGSGTRLTVV.

V and J are TRBV7-3 and TRBJ2-3, with D uncertain. Trimming left V 5 bases short and J 2 bases short, with 11 bases between. Looked up from germline, CDR1 is SGHTA and CDR2 is FQGTGA. This CDR3 has 14 amino acids. The CDR3: CASSPSHSTDTQYF. For the CDR3, the DNA is TGTGCCAGCAGCCCGTCCCACTCCACAGATACGCAGTATTTT.

The gene calls are TRBV18 and TRBJ2-7; possibly TRBD2 for D (6 bases). Deletions cut 0 bases from V and 2 bases from J, with 11 bases between. Germline CDR1 reads KGHSH; CDR2 reads LQKENI. This CDR3 contains 15 residues. This CDR3 reads CASSPPESGAYEQYF. In DNA form, the CDR3 reads TGTGCCAGCTCACCACCTGAGTCGGGAGCCTACGAGCAGTACTTC.

The chain combines TRBV7-3 with TRBJ2-5; TRBD1 agrees at 12 bases. The DNA end lines up better with TRBJ2-7; the J call may be wrong. This CDR3 is built from 16 residues. Germline loops: CDR1 SGHTA, CDR2 FQGTGA. In DNA form, the CDR3 reads TGTGCCAGCAGCCCACCACCCGGGACAGGGGGCGACGAGCAGTACTTC. It yields the protein CASSPPPGTGGDEQYF.

V gene TRBV2 combines with J gene TRBJ2-2; no firm D call. Trimming took 1 base from V and 4 from J, leaving 7 bases between them. This CDR3 has 14 amino acids. Germline V gene data show CDR1 as SNHLY and CDR2 as FYNNEI. CDR3 in DNA: TGTGCCAGCAGTGAAGTTAGGTCCACCGGGGAGCTGTTTTTT. Residues: CASSEVRSTGELFF.

The V and J genes are TRBV6-1 and TRBJ1-6; 8 bases line up with TRBD1. V dropped 7 bases and J dropped 8; count of bases not matched to a gene: 10. CDR1 and CDR2 from the germline V gene are MNHNS and SASEGT. CDR3 length: 15 residues. The CDR3 sequence: CASTLDRGSYSPLHF. Written as DNA, the CDR3 is TGTGCCAGCACTCTCGACAGGGGATCTTATTCACCCCTCCACTTT.